The 17 T cell receptor beta chains below were found in one sample sequenced in a study of blood T cell repertoires in COVID-19. The table came from immunoSEQ multiplex PCR; TCRdb's copy has only in-frame clones and leaves some out. The sample yields around 310,000 clones, around 89% seen once. Source material: peripheral blood. The source is a woman between 40 and 55 years old with COVID-19, enrolled during active disease.

CDR3 nucleotides: TGTGCCAGCAGACGCGACAGGGCCACCCCCACTGGGGCCAACGTCCTGACTTTC. As protein: CASRRDRATPTGANVLTF. J is TRBJ2-6 and V is TRBV7-6, with TRBD1 matching over 7 bases. Losses at the gene ends were 6 bases for V and 2 bases for J; bases not matched to a gene: 13. The germline V gene has CDR1 SGHVS and CDR2 FNYEAQ. This CDR3 is built from 18 residues.

Remarks on this clone: The junction departs from the called germline gene at one end, perhaps through a read error. This chain links TRBV7-8 with TRBJ2-4; maybe TRBD2 (7 bases). The germline CDR1 and CDR2 sequences are SGHVS and FQNEAQ. CDR3 length: 12 residues. The CDR3 protein is CASSLDGGRRNF. In DNA, the CDR3 is TGTGCCAGCAGCTTAGACGGGGGGCGAAGGAACTTC.

The chain employs TRBV4-2 and TRBJ2-2; 8 bases are a match to TRBD2. Germline V gene lookup returns CDR1 LGHNA and CDR2 YNFKEQ. The CDR3 spans 15 residues. Trimming at V came to 4 bases and at J to 15 bases, leaving 16 bases not matched to a gene. The CDR3 loop is CASSPRGYGTSSLFF. The CDR3, as DNA: TGTGCCAGCAGCCCCCGGGGGTACGGGACTAGTAGCTTGTTTTTT.

The chain recombines TRBV9 with TRBJ1-2; TRBD1 might be the D (5 bases). This CDR3 is built from 14 residues. V shed 5 bases and J shed 3 bases, with 14 bases lying between them. Germline-derived CDR1 and CDR2 are SGDLS and YYNGEE. The CDR3 loop is CASSGLGEDYGYTF. The CDR3 bases are TGTGCCAGCAGTGGACTGGGGGAGGACTATGGCTACACCTTC.

Points on this clone: Within the sample, other DNA sequences also encode this same CDR3. The chain has TRBV29-1 and TRBJ2-1, with 7 bases lining up with TRBD2. V lost 5 bases and J lost 2; bases outside the gene matches: 3. Looked up from germline, CDR1 is SQVTM and CDR2 is ANQGSEA. The CDR3 loop spans 13 amino acids. Written as DNA, the CDR3 is TGCAGCGTTAGTAGCGGGCCCTACAATGAGCAGTTCTTC. Its translation: CSVSSGPYNEQFF.

The chain is built from TRBV20-1 and TRBJ1-2; D is uncertain. This CDR3 is built from 9 residues. V was pared by 6 bases and J by 8 bases, with 7 bases between. Germline CDR1 DFQATT, CDR2 SNEGSKA (reference sequence). CDR3 loop: CSATGGYTF. DNA of the CDR3: TGCAGTGCGACGGGGGGCTACACCTTC.

This chain links TRBV18 with TRBJ1-1; no clear D gene. Between the trimmed V and J ends, which lost 6 bases and 10 bases, there was a span of 24 bases. This CDR3 comprises 15 residues. Germline V gene sequence: CDR1 KGHSH, CDR2 LQKENI. CDR3 residues: CASSADLEAVFRAFF. CDR3 nucleotides: TGTGCCAGCTCCGCCGATCTCGAGGCGGTCTTCAGAGCTTTCTTT.

The chain links TRBV19 to TRBJ1-5; no clear D. The germline V and J ends were trimmed by 5 bases and 6 bases, with 17 bases remaining between them. The CDR3 loop spans 15 amino acids. Germline V gives CDR1 LNHDA, CDR2 SQIVND (reference sequence). The CDR3 coding sequence is TGTGCCAGTAGTCCCGGTGGAGGATTAGGTCAGCCCCAGCATTTT. It translates to CASSPGGGLGQPQHF.

This chain joins TRBV5-1 and TRBJ1-1; unclear D gene. Germline V CDR1 and CDR2: SGHRS, YFSETQ. This CDR3 is 16 amino acids long. With 4 bases removed from V and 4 bases from J, the gap between germline ends came to 20 bases. The CDR3 bases are TGCGCCAGCAGCCCGGAGGAGGTCCGGCTGGGCACTGAAGCTTTCTTT. Translating it yields CASSPEEVRLGTEAFF.

This rearrangement joins TRBV6-2 or TRBV6-3 to TRBJ2-5; 9 positions match TRBD2. This CDR3 spans 16 amino acids. J was trimmed by 3 bases and V by 0 bases; bases with no gene match: 5. CDR1 and CDR2 (germline): MNHEY, SVGEGT. The CDR3 loop is CASSYSTSGVEETQYF. CDR3 coding DNA: TGTGCCAGCAGTTACTCGACTAGCGGAGTCGAAGAGACCCAGTACTTC.

The V gene is TRBV4-1, the J gene TRBJ2-5; 7 bases agree with TRBD1. With V trimmed by 6 bases and J by 7 bases, 11 bases remained unmatched. Germline values: CDR1 MGHRA, CDR2 YSYEKL. The CDR3 has 14 residues. The CDR3 DNA is TGCGCCAGCAGGAATGGCCAGGGGGAAGGGACCCAGTACTTC. Amino acids: CASRNGQGEGTQYF.

The chain employs TRBV6-5 and TRBJ1-2, with D maybe TRBD1 (6 bases). V lost 6 bases, J lost 2 bases, and 13 bases lay in between. The CDR3 has 14 residues. Per the germline V gene, CDR1 is MNHEY and CDR2 is SVGAGI. CDR3 loop: CASSQNDRNYGYTF. The DNA of the CDR3 is TGTGCCAGCAGCCAAAACGACAGGAACTATGGCTACACCTTC.

This clone has a single count. This chain connects TRBV27 to TRBJ1-5; possibly TRBD1 for D (6 bases). Trimming took off 2 bases at V and 7 bases at J, with 12 bases between the two ends. The CDR3 runs 14 residues. CDR1 and CDR2 from the germline V gene are MNHEY and SMNVEV (reference sequence). The CDR3 sequence is CASSLNRVHQPQHF. The CDR3 DNA follows: TGTGCCAGCAGTTTAAACAGGGTTCACCAGCCCCAGCATTTT.

The chain carries TRBV6-5 and TRBJ1-1, with D possibly matching TRBD1 (6 bases). The CDR3 extends over 14 amino acids. Trimming removed 7 bases from V and 1 base from J, with 13 bases in between. Germline CDR1 reads MNHEY; CDR2 reads SVGAGI. The CDR3 reads CASIPPGQNTEAFF. The CDR3 DNA reads as TGTGCCAGCATTCCTCCGGGACAGAACACTGAAGCTTTCTTT.

The chain has TRBV7-9 and TRBJ2-5; D possibly corresponds to TRBD1 (6 bases). The CDR3 is made up of 14 amino acids. The germline V gene encodes CDR1 SEHNR and CDR2 FQNEAQ (reference sequence). V lost 5 bases and J 1 base, leaving 11 bases between the germline ends. CDR3 sequence: CASSGQTLQETQYF. Here the CDR3 DNA reads TGTGCCAGCAGCGGACAGACCCTCCAAGAGACCCAGTACTTC. The full variable domain, rest sourced from reference TRBV7-9 and TRBJ2-5, is DTGVSQNPRHKITKRGQNVTFRCDPISEHNRLYWYRQTLGQGPEFLTYFQNEAQLEKSRLLSDRFSAERPKGSFSTLEIQRTEQGDSAMYLCASSGQTLQETQYFGPGTRLLVL.

V usage is TRBV19 and J usage is TRBJ2-2, with 9 bases lining up with TRBD1. J gave up 6 bases and V 10 bases, and 6 bases lay outside the gene matches. The CDR3 runs to 13 residues. Germline V CDR1 and CDR2: LNHDA, SQIVND (reference sequence). CDR3 nucleotide sequence: TGTGCCACCTGGGACAGGGTGGCCGGGGAGCTGTTTTTT. Its translation: CATWDRVAGELFF.

The chain links TRBV18 to TRBJ2-1; D unresolved. V was pared by 3 bases and J by 9 bases, with 18 bases between. CDR1 is KGHSH, CDR2 LQKENI, per germline. CDR3 length equals 15 residues. The CDR3 reads CASSPDPGTRAEQFF. CDR3 nucleotide sequence: TGTGCCAGCTCACCGGATCCGGGTACCCGTGCTGAGCAGTTCTTC.